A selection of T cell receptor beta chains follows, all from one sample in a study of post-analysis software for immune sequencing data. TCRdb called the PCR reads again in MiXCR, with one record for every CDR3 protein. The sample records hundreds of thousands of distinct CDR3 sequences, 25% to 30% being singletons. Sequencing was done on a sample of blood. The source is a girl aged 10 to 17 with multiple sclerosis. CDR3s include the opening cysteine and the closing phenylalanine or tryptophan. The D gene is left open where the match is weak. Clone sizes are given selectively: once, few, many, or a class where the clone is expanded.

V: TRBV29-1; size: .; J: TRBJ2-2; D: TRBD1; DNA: TGCAGCGTTGAGCCGGGACAGGCGAACACCGGGGAGCTGTTTTTT; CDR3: CSVEPGQANTGELFF
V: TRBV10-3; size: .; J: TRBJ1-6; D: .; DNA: TGTGCCAGCCAGACAGTGACAGATAATTCACCCCTCCACTTT; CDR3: CASQTVTDNSPLHF
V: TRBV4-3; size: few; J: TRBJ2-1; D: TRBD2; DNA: TGCGCCAGCAGCCAAGTATGGACTAGCGGGAGTTGGAATGAGCAGTTCTTC; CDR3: CASSQVWTSGSWNEQFF
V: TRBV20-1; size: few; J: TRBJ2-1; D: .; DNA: TGCAGTGCTGGAAGACTTTTAGCGTATGAGCAGTTCTTC; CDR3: CSAGRLLAYEQFF
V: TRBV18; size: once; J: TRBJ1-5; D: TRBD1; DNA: TGTGCCAGCTCAATGACGGACAGGGTCGATAGCAATCAGCCCCAGCATTTT; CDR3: CASSMTDRVDSNQPQHF
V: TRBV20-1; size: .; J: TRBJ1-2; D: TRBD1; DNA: TGCAGTGCCTTAACCGGGACAGGGGAAGGTGGCTACACCTTC; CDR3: CSALTGTGEGGYTF
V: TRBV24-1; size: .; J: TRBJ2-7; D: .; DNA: TGTGCCACCAGTGACACATCCGGCTACGAGCAGTACTTC; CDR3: CATSDTSGYEQYF
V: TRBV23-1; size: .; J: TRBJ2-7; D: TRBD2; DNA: TGCGCCAGCAGCCCCGGGGAGCGGGAGTCCCACGAGCAGTACTTC; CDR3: CASSPGERESHEQYF
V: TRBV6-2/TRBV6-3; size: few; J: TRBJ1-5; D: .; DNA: TGTGCCAGCAACAGGAACGGGGGGCGGCAGCCCCAGCATTTT; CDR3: CASNRNGGRQPQHF
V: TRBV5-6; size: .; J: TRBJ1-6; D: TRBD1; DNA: TGTGCCAGCAGCTTATATGACAGGGGGAATTCACCCCTCCACTTT; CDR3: CASSLYDRGNSPLHF